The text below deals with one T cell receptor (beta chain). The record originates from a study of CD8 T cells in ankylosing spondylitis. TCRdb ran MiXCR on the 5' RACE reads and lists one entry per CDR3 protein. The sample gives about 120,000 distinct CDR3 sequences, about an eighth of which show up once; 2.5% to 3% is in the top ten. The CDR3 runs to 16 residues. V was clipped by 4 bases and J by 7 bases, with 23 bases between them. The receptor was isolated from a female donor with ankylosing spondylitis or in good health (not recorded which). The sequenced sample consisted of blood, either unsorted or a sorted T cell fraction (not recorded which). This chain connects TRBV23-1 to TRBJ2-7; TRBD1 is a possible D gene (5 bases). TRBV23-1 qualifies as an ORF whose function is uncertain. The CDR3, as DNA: TGCGCCAGCAGTCCACTAAAGACACAGGTCGTTGGAGAGCAGTACTTC. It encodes CASSPLKTQVVGEQYF.